This entry concerns a single T cell receptor (beta chain). Its specificity is unknown. The PCR contained 60 Vbeta and 13 Jbeta primers. Method: immunoSEQ multiplex PCR; TCRdb's copy keeps in-frame clones and lacks some. The data contain roughly 120,000 clones, 65% to 75% of them singletons. The entry originates in a study of cytomegalovirus exposure and HLA in healthy donors. The CDR3 is made up of 15 amino acids. Trimming pared 4 bases from V and 8 bases from J, leaving 18 bases between. CDR1 and CDR2 (germline): MNHEY, SMNVEV (reference sequence). General study points: Across donors, sequencing depth was assumed by presence/absence analyses to be roughly uniform. TCR beta chains numbering under 200 were designated cytomegalovirus-associated.

The source material was PBMCs. The sequence derives from a man aged 35-49 years in good health and CMV-seropositive. The chain has TRBV27 and TRBJ2-1; tentative D call: TRBD1 (6 bases). The CDR3 sequence is CASSYTGIRYDEQFF. CDR3 DNA sequence: TGTGCCAGCAGTTACACAGGGATAAGGTACGATGAGCAGTTCTTC.